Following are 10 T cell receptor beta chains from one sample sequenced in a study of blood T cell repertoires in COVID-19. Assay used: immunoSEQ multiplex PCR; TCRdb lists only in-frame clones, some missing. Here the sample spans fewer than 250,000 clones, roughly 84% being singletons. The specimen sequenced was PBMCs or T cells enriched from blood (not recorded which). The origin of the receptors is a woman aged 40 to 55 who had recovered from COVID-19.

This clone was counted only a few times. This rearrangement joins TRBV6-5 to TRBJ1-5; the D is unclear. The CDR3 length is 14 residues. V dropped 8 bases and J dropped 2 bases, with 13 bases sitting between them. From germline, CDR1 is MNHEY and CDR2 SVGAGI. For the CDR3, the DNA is TGTGCCAGCCTAGTGAATTCTGGCAATCAGCCCCAGCATTTT. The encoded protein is CASLVNSGNQPQHF.

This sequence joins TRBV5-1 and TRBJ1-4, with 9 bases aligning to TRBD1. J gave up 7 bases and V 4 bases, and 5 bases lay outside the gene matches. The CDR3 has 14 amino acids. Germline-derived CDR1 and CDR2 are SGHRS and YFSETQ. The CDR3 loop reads CASSVGQGGEKLFF. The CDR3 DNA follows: TGCGCCAGCAGCGTGGGACAGGGAGGTGAAAAACTGTTTTTT. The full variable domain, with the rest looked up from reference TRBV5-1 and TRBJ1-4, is KAGVTQTPRYLIKTRGQQVTLSCSPISGHRSVSWYQQTPGQGLQFLFEYFSETQRNKGNFPGRFSGRQFSNSRSEMNVSTLELGDSALYLCASSVGQGGEKLFFGSGTQLSVL.

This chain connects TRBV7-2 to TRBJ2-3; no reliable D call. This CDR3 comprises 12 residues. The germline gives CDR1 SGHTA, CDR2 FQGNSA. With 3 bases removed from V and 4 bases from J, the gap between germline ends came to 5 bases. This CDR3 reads CASSFQADTQYF. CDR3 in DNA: TGTGCCAGCAGCTTTCAGGCAGATACGCAGTATTTT.

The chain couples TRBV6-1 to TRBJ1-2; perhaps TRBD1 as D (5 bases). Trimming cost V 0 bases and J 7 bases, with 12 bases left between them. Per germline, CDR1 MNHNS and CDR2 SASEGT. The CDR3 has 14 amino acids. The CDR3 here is CASSEALRQFGYTF. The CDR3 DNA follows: TGTGCCAGCAGTGAAGCGCTTCGACAGTTTGGCTACACCTTC.

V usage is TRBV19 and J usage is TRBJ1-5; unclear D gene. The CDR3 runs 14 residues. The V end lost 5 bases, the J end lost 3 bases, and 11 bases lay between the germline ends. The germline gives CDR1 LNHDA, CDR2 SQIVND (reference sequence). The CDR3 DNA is TGTGCCAGTAGTCCCGGAGGGCCCAATCAGCCCCAGCATTTT. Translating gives CASSPGGPNQPQHF.

The CDR3, as DNA: TGCGCCAGCAGCCGGAGAATGGCGGGAGGGCGACTAGATACGCAGTATTTT. Encoded protein: CASSRRMAGGRLDTQYF. The V call is TRBV5-1, the J call TRBJ2-3; 9 bases are a match to TRBD2. Germline CDR1 SGHRS, CDR2 YFSETQ. The CDR3 sequence is 17 residues long. Unmatched junction bases numbered 14, after V lost 4 bases and J lost 5 bases.

CDR3: CASSIWTSGRARNEQFF. As DNA, the CDR3 is TGTGCCAGTAGTATTTGGACTAGCGGGAGGGCTAGGAATGAGCAGTTCTTC. The rearrangement joins TRBV19 to TRBJ2-1; TRBD2 agrees at 15 bases. In germline, CDR1 is LNHDA, CDR2 SQIVND (reference sequence). The V gene end was trimmed by 3 bases and the J gene end by 7 bases; junction bases not matched to a gene: 7. The length of the CDR3 is 17 residues.

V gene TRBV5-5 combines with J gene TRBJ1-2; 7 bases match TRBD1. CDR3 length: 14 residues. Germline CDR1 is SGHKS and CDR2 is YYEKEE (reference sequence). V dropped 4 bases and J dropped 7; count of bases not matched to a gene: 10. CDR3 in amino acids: CASSPVDRASGYTF. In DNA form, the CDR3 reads TGTGCCAGCAGCCCGGTCGACAGGGCAAGTGGCTACACCTTC.

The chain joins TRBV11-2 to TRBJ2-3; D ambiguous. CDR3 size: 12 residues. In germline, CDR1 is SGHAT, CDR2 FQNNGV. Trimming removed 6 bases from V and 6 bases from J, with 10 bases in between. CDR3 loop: CASRSDTDTQYF. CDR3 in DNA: TGTGCCAGCAGGTCAGACACGGATACGCAGTATTTT.

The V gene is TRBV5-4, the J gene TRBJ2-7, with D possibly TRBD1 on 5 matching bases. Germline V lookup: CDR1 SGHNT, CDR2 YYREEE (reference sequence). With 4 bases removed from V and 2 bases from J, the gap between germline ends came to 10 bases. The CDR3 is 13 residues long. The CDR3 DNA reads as TGTGCCAGCAGCCAACAGGAACCCTACGAGCAGTACTTC. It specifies CASSQQEPYEQYF.